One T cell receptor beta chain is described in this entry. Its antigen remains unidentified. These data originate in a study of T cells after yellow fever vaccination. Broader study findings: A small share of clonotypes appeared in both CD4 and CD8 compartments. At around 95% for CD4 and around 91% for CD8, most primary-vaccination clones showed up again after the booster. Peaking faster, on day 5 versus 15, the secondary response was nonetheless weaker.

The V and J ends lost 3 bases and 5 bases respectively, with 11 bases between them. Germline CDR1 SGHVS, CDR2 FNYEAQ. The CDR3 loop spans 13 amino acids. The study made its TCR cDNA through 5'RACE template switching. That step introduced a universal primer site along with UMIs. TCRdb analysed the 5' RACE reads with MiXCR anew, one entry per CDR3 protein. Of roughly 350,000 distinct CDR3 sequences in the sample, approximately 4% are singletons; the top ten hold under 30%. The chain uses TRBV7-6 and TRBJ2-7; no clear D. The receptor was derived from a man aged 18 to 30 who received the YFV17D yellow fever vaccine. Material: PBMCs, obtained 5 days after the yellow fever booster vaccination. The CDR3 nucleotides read TGTGCCAGCAGCTTTGGCGAGGCAAACGAGCAGTACTTC. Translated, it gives CASSFGEANEQYF.